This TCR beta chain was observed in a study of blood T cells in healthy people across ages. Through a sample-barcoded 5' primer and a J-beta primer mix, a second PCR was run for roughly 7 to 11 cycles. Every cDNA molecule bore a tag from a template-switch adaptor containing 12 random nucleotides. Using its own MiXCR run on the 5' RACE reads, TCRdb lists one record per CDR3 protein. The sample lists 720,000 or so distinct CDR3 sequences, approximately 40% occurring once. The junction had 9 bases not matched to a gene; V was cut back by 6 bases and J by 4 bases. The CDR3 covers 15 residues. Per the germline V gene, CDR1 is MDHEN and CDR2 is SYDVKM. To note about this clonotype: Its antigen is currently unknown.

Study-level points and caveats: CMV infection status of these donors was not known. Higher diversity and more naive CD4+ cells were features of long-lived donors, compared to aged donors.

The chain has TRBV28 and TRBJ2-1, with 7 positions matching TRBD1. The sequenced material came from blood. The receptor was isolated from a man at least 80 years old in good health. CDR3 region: CASSKTGDGYNEQFF. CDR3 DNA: TGTGCCAGCAGCAAAACAGGGGACGGGTACAATGAGCAGTTCTTC.